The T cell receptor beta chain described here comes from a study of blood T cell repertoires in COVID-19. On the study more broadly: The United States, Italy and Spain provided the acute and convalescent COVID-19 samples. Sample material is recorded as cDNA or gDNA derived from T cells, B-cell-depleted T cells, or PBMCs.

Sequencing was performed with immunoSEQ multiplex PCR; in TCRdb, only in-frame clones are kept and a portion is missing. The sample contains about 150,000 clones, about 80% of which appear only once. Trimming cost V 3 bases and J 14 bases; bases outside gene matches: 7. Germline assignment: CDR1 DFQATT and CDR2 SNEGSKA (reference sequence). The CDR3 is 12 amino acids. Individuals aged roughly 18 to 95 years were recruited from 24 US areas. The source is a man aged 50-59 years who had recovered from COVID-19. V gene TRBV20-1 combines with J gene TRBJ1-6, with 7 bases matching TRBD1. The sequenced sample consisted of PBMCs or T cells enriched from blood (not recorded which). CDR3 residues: CSASRQGSTLHF. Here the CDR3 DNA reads TGCAGTGCTAGTAGACAGGGTAGTACCCTCCACTTT.